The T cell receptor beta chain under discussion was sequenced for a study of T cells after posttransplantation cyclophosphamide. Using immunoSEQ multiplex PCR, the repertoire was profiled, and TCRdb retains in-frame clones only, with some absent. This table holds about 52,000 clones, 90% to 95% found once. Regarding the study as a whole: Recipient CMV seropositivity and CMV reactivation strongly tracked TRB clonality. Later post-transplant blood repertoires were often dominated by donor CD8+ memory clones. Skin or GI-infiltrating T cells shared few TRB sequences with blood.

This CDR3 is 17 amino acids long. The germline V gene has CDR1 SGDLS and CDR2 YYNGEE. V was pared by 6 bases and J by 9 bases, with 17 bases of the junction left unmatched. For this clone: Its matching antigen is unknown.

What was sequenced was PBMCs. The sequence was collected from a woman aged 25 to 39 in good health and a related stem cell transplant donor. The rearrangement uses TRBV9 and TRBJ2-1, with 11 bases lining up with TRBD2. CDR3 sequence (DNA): TGTGCCAGCACCCCATGGGAGGTTAGCGGGGGGGCCGGTGAGCAGTTCTTC. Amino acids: CASTPWEVSGGAGEQFF.